These T cell receptor beta chains were read from a single sample in a study of early T cells in non-severe SARS-CoV-2 infection. TCRdb fed the 5' RACE reads into MiXCR, producing one record per CDR3 protein. This sample has some 52,000 distinct CDR3 sequences, with around 8% found just once. Specimen: whole blood. These receptors were taken from an adult who was a healthcare worker with PCR-confirmed SARS-CoV-2 infection or an uninfected control (not recorded which). Both conserved end residues are part of each CDR3. The D gene is left open where the match is weak. Clone size is not always given. Where it is, it says once, few, many or a class for expanded clones.

V gene	J gene	D gene	clone size	CDR3 length	CDR3 DNA	CDR3 protein
TRBV7-9	TRBJ2-5	NA	many	12	TGTGCCAGCAGCCTAGCAGGAAAGACCCAGTACTTC	CASSLAGKTQYF
TRBV29-1	TRBJ1-3	NA	few	13	TGCAGCGCCAACGGAGGGGGAGGAAACACCATATATTTT	CSANGGGGNTIYF
TRBV6-2/TRBV6-3	TRBJ2-1	NA	many	11	TGTGCCAGCAGCCCTAACTCTGGGCAGTTCTTC	CASSPNSGQFF
TRBV6-1	TRBJ2-3	NA	many	16	TGTGCCAGCAGAGTCGCGAAACCCTCTAGCACAGATACGCAGTATTTT	CASRVAKPSSTDTQYF
TRBV5-1	TRBJ2-7	NA	few	14	TGCGCCAGCAGCTTAACAGGAGATGCCTACGAGCAGTACTTC	CASSLTGDAYEQYF
TRBV24-1	TRBJ2-1	TRBD1	many	15	TGTGCCACCAGTGATTCCAGGGGGCGCTCCAATGAGCAGTTCTTC	CATSDSRGRSNEQFF
TRBV5-1	TRBJ2-3	TRBD2	NA	15	TGCGCCAGCAGCATTCCTAGCGGGGGGGCCGATACGCAGTATTTT	CASSIPSGGADTQYF
TRBV4-2	TRBJ2-3	TRBD2	NA	18	TGTGCCAGCAGCCAACACCGGACTAGCGGGGATTACACAGATACGCAGTATTTT	CASSQHRTSGDYTDTQYF
TRBV9	TRBJ2-1	NA	NA	14	TGTGCCAGCAGCGTACCGGGACTTAACAATGAGCAGTTCTTC	CASSVPGLNNEQFF
TRBV20-1	TRBJ2-6	NA	few	17	TGCAGTGCTAGAGAAGGACAGCCCCGCTCTGGGGCCAACGTCCTGACTTTC	CSAREGQPRSGANVLTF
TRBV7-2	TRBJ2-5	TRBD2	NA	15	TGTGCCAGCAGCCCCCGACTAGCGGGTCGGGAGACCCAGTACTTC	CASSPRLAGRETQYF
TRBV11-2	TRBJ2-7	NA	many	11	TGTGCCAGCAGCTCGACCTACGAGCAGTACTTC	CASSSTYEQYF
TRBV4-2	TRBJ2-5	TRBD2	few	15	TGTGCCAGCAGCCAGGGGGACTACACCAACGGGGCCCAGTACTTC	CASSQGDYTNGAQYF
TRBV7-9	TRBJ2-7	TRBD1	few	13	TGTGCCAGCAGCCAGGGGACAGCTTACGAGCAGTACTTC	CASSQGTAYEQYF
TRBV7-9	TRBJ2-3	TRBD2	NA	16	TGTGCCAGCAGCCCTCGGGGGGGGCCTTTCACAGATACGCAGTATTTT	CASSPRGGPFTDTQYF
TRBV20-1	TRBJ1-1	NA	NA	13	TGCAGTGCTAGAGATCCGGTGAACACTGAAGCTTTCTTT	CSARDPVNTEAFF
TRBV18	TRBJ1-2	NA	NA	11	TGTGCCAGCTCAACCGACGTTGGCTACACCTTC	CASSTDVGYTF
TRBV28	TRBJ1-4	NA	few	15	TGTGCCAGCAGGCGACAGACTGCAACTAATGAAAAACTGTTTTTT	CASRRQTATNEKLFF
TRBV29-1	TRBJ2-2	NA	NA	14	TGCAGCGCCCAAGGGCAGACGAACACCGGGGAGCTGTTTTTT	CSAQGQTNTGELFF
TRBV15	TRBJ2-1	TRBD2	many	19	TGTGCCACCAGCCCCCGGGGACTAGCGGGTTTCAGAGCCTACAATGAGCAGTTCTTC	CATSPRGLAGFRAYNEQFF
TRBV29-1	TRBJ1-2	NA	NA	13	TGCAGCGTTCCCGGACAGATCCCCTATGGCTACACCTTC	CSVPGQIPYGYTF
TRBV7-9	TRBJ2-7	TRBD2	few	11	TGTGCCAGCACTAGCGGTGGCGAGCAGTACTTC	CASTSGGEQYF